This TCR beta chain was profiled in a study of blood T cell repertoires in COVID-19. Study as a whole: The recovered donors of Cohort 3 showed two negative PCRs, clearance, or symptom resolution. In each case, the material was cDNA or gDNA derived from T cells, B-cell-depleted T cells, or PBMCs.

Assay used: immunoSEQ multiplex PCR; TCRdb lists only in-frame clones, some missing. The repertoire includes a few hundred thousand clones, 80% to 90% of them detected once, and around 2% sits in the top ten. Germline V gene lookup returns CDR1 SGHNT and CDR2 YYREEE (reference sequence). The CDR3 has 15 residues. Trimming removed 1 base at V and 5 bases at J, with 14 bases between. The sequence was obtained from a man aged 35-49 years in a cohort exposed to, infected with or recovered from COVID-19 (not recorded which). The rearrangement links TRBV5-4 to TRBJ2-3; TRBD1 might be the D (6 bases). What was sequenced was PBMCs or T cells enriched from blood (not recorded which). For the CDR3, the DNA is TGTGCCAGCAGCTTGTTAGGGCAGGGGATAGATACGCAGTATTTT. This sequence encodes CASSLLGQGIDTQYF. The full variable domain, with the rest looked up from reference TRBV5-4 and TRBJ2-3, is ETGVTQSPTHLIKTRGQQVTLRCSSQSGHNTVSWYQQALGQGPQFIFQYYREEENGRGNFPPRFSGLQFPNYSSELNVNALELDDSALYLCASSLLGQGIDTQYFGPGTRLTVL.